This T cell receptor beta chain was recovered during a study of neurological immune-mediated disorders. This clonotype has a count of ten or more. What it binds is unknown. Findings and limits, study-wide: Healthy controls had more TCR clonal expansion than multiple sclerosis, which showed the least, whereas HTLV-1-associated myelopathy showed the most.

Germline loops: CDR1 SQVTM, CDR2 ANQGSEA. The CDR3 is 11 residues long. Losses at the gene ends were 5 bases for V and 10 bases for J; bases not matched to a gene: 5. Using its own MiXCR run on the 5' RACE reads, TCRdb lists one record per CDR3 protein. Of just under 45,000 distinct CDR3 sequences listed, approximately 11% are singletons. V and J are TRBV29-1 and TRBJ2-1; 7 bases align to TRBD2. The clonotype originates from a female donor in good health. Input material: PBMCs. In DNA, the CDR3 is TGCAGCGTTAGGACTAGTAGGGAGCAGTTCTTC. It codes for CSVRTSREQFF.